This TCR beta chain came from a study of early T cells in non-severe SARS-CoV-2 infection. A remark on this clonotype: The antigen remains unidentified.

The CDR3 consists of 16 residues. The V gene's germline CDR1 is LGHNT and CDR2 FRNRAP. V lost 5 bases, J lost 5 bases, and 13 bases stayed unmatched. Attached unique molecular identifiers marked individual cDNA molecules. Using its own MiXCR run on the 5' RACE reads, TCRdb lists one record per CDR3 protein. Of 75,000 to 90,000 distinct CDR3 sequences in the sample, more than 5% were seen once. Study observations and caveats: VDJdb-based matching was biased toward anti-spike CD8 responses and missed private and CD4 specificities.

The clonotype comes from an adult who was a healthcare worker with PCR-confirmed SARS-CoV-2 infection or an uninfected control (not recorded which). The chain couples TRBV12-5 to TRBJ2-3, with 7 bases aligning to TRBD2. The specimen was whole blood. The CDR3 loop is CASGPSGGVSLDTQYF. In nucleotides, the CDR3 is TGTGCTAGTGGTCCGTCTGGGGGGGTATCACTAGATACGCAGTATTTT.